Shown below are 26 T cell receptor beta chains from a single sample sequenced in a study of blood T cell repertoires in COVID-19. Sequencing was performed with immunoSEQ multiplex PCR; in TCRdb, only in-frame clones are kept and a portion is missing. This table has some 45,000 clones, just over 90% appearing once. The material sequenced was peripheral blood. All receptors come from a man between 60 and 75 years old with COVID-19, enrolled during active disease.

The chain has TRBV5-4 and TRBJ2-1; TRBD2 matches at 10 bases. Germline V CDR1 and CDR2: SGHNT, YYREEE (reference sequence). The CDR3 is 16 residues long. V lost 0 bases and J lost 6; bases outside the gene matches: 6. The CDR3 protein is CASSLEVLAGANEQFF. For the CDR3, the DNA is TGTGCCAGCAGCTTGGAGGTGCTAGCGGGAGCCAATGAGCAGTTCTTC.

The chain carries TRBV24-1 and TRBJ1-4, with TRBD1 as a possible D gene (5 bases). CDR3 length: 15 residues. V lost 3 bases to trimming and J lost 7 bases, with 14 bases between them. Germline V CDR1 and CDR2: KGHDR, SFDVKD. Here the CDR3 DNA reads TGTGCCACCAGTGATCCTGGGGGGTCAGGTGAAAAACTGTTTTTT. It yields the protein CATSDPGGSGEKLFF.

V gene TRBV24-1 combines with J gene TRBJ1-5; no firm D call. Trimming pared 9 bases from V and 0 bases from J, leaving 8 bases between. The V gene's germline CDR1 is KGHDR and CDR2 SFDVKD. CDR3 length: 13 amino acids. The CDR3 DNA is TGTGCCACCCAGGATTATAGCAATCAGCCCCAGCATTTT. It encodes CATQDYSNQPQHF.

J is TRBJ2-3 and V is TRBV15; 7 bases are shared with TRBD2. The V gene's germline CDR1 is LNHNV and CDR2 YYDKDF (reference sequence). J gave up 2 bases and V 3 bases, and 2 bases lay outside the gene matches. The CDR3 has 14 residues. CDR3 sequence: CATSRTSLTDTQYF. For the CDR3, the DNA is TGTGCCACCAGCAGGACTAGCCTCACAGATACGCAGTATTTT.

The CDR3 sequence: CASSLISGANVLTF. DNA for the CDR3: TGTGCCAGCAGCCTAATCTCTGGGGCCAACGTCCTGACTTTC. The rearrangement uses TRBV6-6 and TRBJ2-6; no clear D gene. V dropped 6 bases and J dropped 0 bases, with 6 bases sitting between them. This CDR3 region has 14 residues. The germline V gene has CDR1 MNHNY and CDR2 SVGAGI (reference sequence).

The chain has TRBV10-1 and TRBJ1-2, with D unresolved. The germline V and J ends were trimmed by 7 bases and 8 bases, with 14 bases remaining between them. Germline CDR1 WNHNN, CDR2 SYGVQD (reference sequence). The CDR3 is made up of 12 amino acids. The CDR3 bases are TGCGCCAGCACCCTCTGGGGAGGGGGCTACACCTTC. It is translated as CASTLWGGGYTF.

The rearrangement uses TRBV19 and TRBJ1-6, with D possibly TRBD1 on 5 matching bases. Trimming removed 3 bases at V and 9 bases at J, with 21 bases between. The CDR3 is 17 residues long. Germline values: CDR1 LNHDA, CDR2 SQIVND (reference sequence). CDR3 DNA sequence: TGTGCCAGTAGTATCGCCCCCTTGGACACGGCCGGTTCACCCCTCCACTTT. Translation gives CASSIAPLDTAGSPLHF.

The CDR3 coding sequence is TGTGCCAGCTACAGGGGTGATGGCTACACCTTC. Translated, it gives CASYRGDGYTF. The chain is built from TRBV2 and TRBJ1-2; 7 nucleotides align to TRBD1. The V segment lost 8 bases and the J segment 6 bases; nucleotides outside the gene matches: 3. The CDR3 is made up of 11 amino acids. Per the germline V gene, CDR1 is SNHLY and CDR2 is FYNNEI.

J is TRBJ1-1 and V is TRBV6-6; D gene uncertain. The V gene's germline CDR1 is MNHNY and CDR2 SVGAGI (reference sequence). The ends were cut back, 7 bases at V and 4 bases at J, with 13 bases in the middle. There are 13 residues in the CDR3. The CDR3 DNA follows: TGTGCCAGCATAGGCCGGGAGAGCACTGAAGCTTTCTTT. This gives the protein CASIGRESTEAFF.

The chain couples TRBV5-4 to TRBJ2-7, with TRBD2 matching over 8 bases. V gave up 4 bases and J gave up 2 bases; unmatched junction bases: 14. The CDR3 is made up of 17 amino acids. Germline-derived CDR1 and CDR2 are SGHNT and YYREEE (reference sequence). CDR3 in amino acids: CASSPAGGSGVTYEQYF. The CDR3 coding sequence is TGTGCCAGCAGCCCGGCGGGGGGTAGCGGGGTTACCTACGAGCAGTACTTC.

The V and J genes are TRBV11-2 and TRBJ1-5; 7 nucleotides align to TRBD1. The CDR3 consists of 18 residues. V was clipped by 4 bases and J by 2 bases; unmatched bases: 14. Germline values: CDR1 SGHAT, CDR2 FQNNGV. CDR3 sequence reads: CASSSAEYDREGNQPQHF. CDR3 DNA: TGTGCCAGCAGCTCGGCGGAATACGACAGGGAGGGCAATCAGCCCCAGCATTTT.

A single count supports this clone. The V call is TRBV19, the J call TRBJ1-2; D may be TRBD1 (6 bases). V lost 5 bases and J lost 3, with 22 bases in between. The germline CDR1 and CDR2 sequences are LNHDA and SQIVND (reference sequence). CDR3 length: 17 residues. The CDR3 region has the DNA TGTGCCAGTAGTCTCGGACAGACCGAACTGCGATACTATGGCTACACCTTC. Residues: CASSLGQTELRYYGYTF.

The chain links TRBV6-2 or TRBV6-3 to TRBJ2-7; D is undetermined. CDR3 length: 15 amino acids. V was clipped by 0 bases and J by 2 bases, with 11 bases between them. From germline, CDR1 is MNHEY and CDR2 SVGEGT. This chain's CDR3 is CASSYSPGQTYEQYF. In DNA, the CDR3 is TGTGCCAGCAGTTACTCGCCAGGCCAGACCTACGAGCAGTACTTC.

In DNA, the CDR3 is TGTGCCAGCAGCTTATGGGGGGGTTTACGAGGCTCTGGAAACACCATATATTTT. It encodes CASSLWGGLRGSGNTIYF. The V gene is TRBV7-2, the J gene TRBJ1-3, with D possibly matching TRBD1 (5 bases). V was trimmed by 2 bases and J by 0 bases, leaving 17 bases between them. The germline V gene has CDR1 SGHTA and CDR2 FQGNSA. CDR3 length: 18 amino acids.

This clone was recorded once. This chain joins TRBV19 and TRBJ2-3, with TRBD1 matching 9 bases. CDR1 LNHDA and CDR2 SQIVND come from the germline V gene (reference sequence). V shed 6 bases and J 3 bases; nucleotides not matched to a gene: 10. The CDR3 sequence is 16 residues long. The chain's CDR3 is CASRQSKQGATDTQYF. CDR3 coding DNA: TGTGCCAGTAGGCAAAGCAAACAGGGGGCAACAGATACGCAGTATTTT.

The chain employs TRBV5-1 and TRBJ2-2; 9 bases align to TRBD1. CDR1 is SGHRS, CDR2 YFSETQ, per germline. The CDR3 covers 16 residues. V lost 6 bases and J lost 2; bases outside the gene matches: 8. CDR3 DNA sequence: TGCGCCAGCACCAGAACAGGGGGCGGAAACACCGGGGAGCTGTTTTTT. This codes for CASTRTGGGNTGELFF.

The J gene is TRBJ1-3, the V gene TRBV29-1; D is undetermined. CDR3 length equals 16 residues. In germline, CDR1 is SQVTM, CDR2 ANQGSEA. Trimming took off 3 bases at V and 0 bases at J, with 15 bases between the two ends. The CDR3: CSVDRGDGLSGNTIYF. Written as DNA, the CDR3 is TGCAGCGTTGATCGGGGTGACGGTCTCTCTGGAAACACCATATATTTT.

The chain carries TRBV13 and TRBJ2-3; TRBD1 agrees at 7 bases. V gave up 5 bases and J gave up 2 bases; unmatched junction bases: 10. The CDR3 sequence is 16 residues long. Germline V gives CDR1 PRHDT, CDR2 FYEKMQ (reference sequence). CDR3 loop: CASSTPGTASTDTQYF. DNA of the CDR3: TGTGCCAGCAGCACACCCGGGACAGCCTCCACAGATACGCAGTATTTT.

The chain carries TRBV6-5 and TRBJ1-4, with D perhaps matching TRBD1 (5 bases). CDR1 and CDR2 from the germline V gene are MNHEY and SVGAGI. The CDR3 runs to 15 residues. Trimming cost V 6 bases and J 7 bases, with 18 bases left between them. The CDR3 loop is CASSPTRAGGEKLFF. The CDR3 coding sequence is TGTGCCAGCAGCCCAACCAGGGCAGGCGGTGAAAAACTGTTTTTT.

The chain couples TRBV2 to TRBJ2-1; the match to TRBD2 covers 9 bases. The CDR3 spans 15 residues. Germline loops: CDR1 SNHLY, CDR2 FYNNEI. Trimming cost V 4 bases and J 8 bases; bases outside gene matches: 9. CDR3 in DNA: TGTGCCAGCAGTGGTAGGCGGGAGGGCCAAGATGAGCAGTTCTTC. It codes for CASSGRREGQDEQFF.

This clone was found once. The genes are TRBV25-1 and TRBJ1-2; possible D gene TRBD1, 5 bases. The CDR3 runs 15 residues. CDR1 and CDR2 (germline): MGHDK, SYGVNS. The V end was cut by 1 base, the J end by 0 bases, with 9 bases between. CDR3 in DNA: TGTGCCAGCAGTGAATCACGGGGGTCTAACTATGGCTACACCTTC. As protein: CASSESRGSNYGYTF.

This clone has just one count. The chain couples TRBV27 to TRBJ2-7; tentatively, D is TRBD1 (6 bases). The V gene's germline CDR1 is MNHEY and CDR2 SMNVEV (reference sequence). CDR3 length equals 14 residues. V lost 2 bases and J 7 bases, leaving 15 bases between the germline ends. CDR3 region: CASSLGQGLGEQYF. CDR3 coding DNA: TGTGCCAGCAGTTTAGGGCAGGGGCTGGGGGAGCAGTACTTC.

The J gene is TRBJ1-2, the V gene TRBV5-4, with 7 bases lining up with TRBD1. Germline values: CDR1 SGHNT, CDR2 YYREEE (reference sequence). The CDR3 loop spans 14 amino acids. V shed 4 bases and J 2 bases; nucleotides not matched to a gene: 5. The DNA of the CDR3 is TGTGCCAGCAGCGCGGAACAGGGGAACTATGGCTACACCTTC. Protein sequence: CASSAEQGNYGYTF.

This clone was counted once. The CDR3 DNA reads TGTGCCAGCAGTTTCCGGGACAGGGGTTCTGAAGCTTTCTTT. Its protein is CASSFRDRGSEAFF. The chain joins TRBV27 to TRBJ1-1, with TRBD1 matching 10 bases. This CDR3 has 14 amino acids. The V gene's germline CDR1 is MNHEY and CDR2 SMNVEV (reference sequence). V was pared by 3 bases and J by 6 bases, with 4 bases of the junction left unmatched.

The J gene is TRBJ2-7, the V gene TRBV1; no check of the table's D call, TRBD1, against the DNA was made. TRBV1 is deemed a pseudogene. The CDR3 totals 16 residues. CDR3 protein: CTSSRGPPEGAYEQYF. In DNA form, the CDR3 reads TGCACCAGCAGCCGGGGCCCGCCAGAAGGAGCATACGAGCAGTACTTC.

The V gene is TRBV7-2, the J gene TRBJ2-1; D possibly corresponds to TRBD2 (5 bases). Germline V gene sequence: CDR1 SGHTA, CDR2 FQGNSA. V was pared by 5 bases and J by 7 bases, with 18 bases between. CDR3 size: 15 residues. CDR3 DNA sequence: TGTGCCAGCAGCCCTCAAGGAGGATTGAGGAATGAGCAGTTCTTC. Protein sequence: CASSPQGGLRNEQFF. The full variable domain, in which reference TRBV7-2 and TRBJ2-1 provide the parts outside the CDR3, is GAGVSQSPSNKVTEKGKDVELRCDPISGHTALYWYRQSLGQGLEFLIYFQGNSAPDKSGLPSDRFSAERTGGSVSTLTIQRTQQEDSAVYLCASSPQGGLRNEQFFGPGTRLTVL.